The rows below give T cell receptor beta chains drawn from one sample of a study of T cell responses to AZD1222 COVID-19 vaccine. The data were produced by immunoSEQ multiplex PCR, yet TCRdb's version contains in-frame clones alone and is incomplete. This table holds about 70,000 clones, roughly nine tenths found once. The material sequenced was peripheral blood, taken 28 days after the second AZD1222 dose. The receptors here all came from an adult who received the AZD1222 COVID-19 vaccine. CDR3s include the opening cysteine and the closing phenylalanine or tryptophan. Fields, in order: clone size, J gene, D gene, V gene, CDR3 DNA, CDR3 protein. D genes are given only for firm matches. The size of a clone is reported for some rows only, either as once, few or many, or as a class for expanded clones.

clone size: NA; J gene: TRBJ1-1; D gene: NA; V gene: TRBV9; CDR3 DNA: TGTGCCAGCAGCCCCTGGGGGGGGGTGAACACTGAAGCTTTCTTT; CDR3 protein: CASSPWGGVNTEAFF
clone size: NA; J gene: TRBJ1-4; D gene: NA; V gene: TRBV9; CDR3 DNA: TGTGCCAGCAGCGTAGCTTCCGGGGGCAATGAAAAACTGTTTTTT; CDR3 protein: CASSVASGGNEKLFF
clone size: NA; J gene: TRBJ1-2; D gene: NA; V gene: TRBV6-5; CDR3 DNA: TGTGCCAGCAGAGGGGCGCAATGGGATGGCTACACCTTC; CDR3 protein: CASRGAQWDGYTF
clone size: NA; J gene: TRBJ2-7; D gene: NA; V gene: TRBV19; CDR3 DNA: TGTGCCAGTAGTATGGGCTTGGATTCCTACGAGCAGTACTTC; CDR3 protein: CASSMGLDSYEQYF
clone size: NA; J gene: TRBJ2-5; D gene: NA; V gene: TRBV11-2; CDR3 DNA: TGTGCCAGCAGTTATCAAGAGACCCAGTACTTC; CDR3 protein: CASSYQETQYF
clone size: NA; J gene: TRBJ2-3; D gene: NA; V gene: TRBV11-1; CDR3 DNA: TGTGCCAGCAGCTTGAGCGGGCTAAGCACAGATACGCAGTATTTT; CDR3 protein: CASSLSGLSTDTQYF
clone size: NA; J gene: TRBJ1-2; D gene: TRBD1; V gene: TRBV4-2; CDR3 DNA: TGTGCCAGCAGCCAAGATATAAGGACAGGGTATGGCTACACCTTC; CDR3 protein: CASSQDIRTGYGYTF
clone size: NA; J gene: TRBJ1-1; D gene: NA; V gene: TRBV18; CDR3 DNA: TGTGCCAGCTCAGAATCCCAGGGGTACACTGAAGCTTTCTTT; CDR3 protein: CASSESQGYTEAFF
clone size: NA; J gene: TRBJ2-3; D gene: NA; V gene: TRBV2; CDR3 DNA: TGTGCCAGCAGCCGCCGCCGGACCAGCACAGATACGCAGTATTTT; CDR3 protein: CASSRRRTSTDTQYF
clone size: NA; J gene: TRBJ2-3; D gene: TRBD2; V gene: TRBV5-4; CDR3 DNA: TGTGCCAGCAGCTTGACTGCGGGAGGCACAGATACGCAGTATTTT; CDR3 protein: CASSLTAGGTDTQYF
clone size: NA; J gene: TRBJ1-5; D gene: NA; V gene: TRBV10-3; CDR3 DNA: TGTGCCATCAGTAACACCTACACCGATCAGCCCCAGCATTTT; CDR3 protein: CAISNTYTDQPQHF
clone size: NA; J gene: TRBJ1-4; D gene: NA; V gene: TRBV30; CDR3 DNA: TGTGCCTGGAGTCCCGCGTCGGGACTCCTATCTGAAAAACTGTTTTTT; CDR3 protein: CAWSPASGLLSEKLFF
clone size: NA; J gene: TRBJ1-2; D gene: NA; V gene: TRBV2; CDR3 DNA: TGTGCCAGCAGTCAGGGAGTGATAGACTATGGCTACACCTTC; CDR3 protein: CASSQGVIDYGYTF
clone size: NA; J gene: TRBJ2-1; D gene: NA; V gene: TRBV5-5; CDR3 DNA: TGTGCCAGCAGCTGGACAGTCGATGAGCAGTTCTTC; CDR3 protein: CASSWTVDEQFF
clone size: NA; J gene: TRBJ2-2; D gene: TRBD1; V gene: TRBV7-3; CDR3 DNA: TGTGCCAGCAGCCTACTCGGACAGGGGGCCACCGGGGAGCTGTTTTTT; CDR3 protein: CASSLLGQGATGELFF
clone size: NA; J gene: TRBJ2-1; D gene: NA; V gene: TRBV9; CDR3 DNA: TGTGCCAGCAGCGTAGGGTCGCTAGCTCCCTACAATGAGCAGTTCTTC; CDR3 protein: CASSVGSLAPYNEQFF
clone size: once; J gene: TRBJ1-4; D gene: NA; V gene: TRBV11-2; CDR3 DNA: TGTGCCAGCAGCCTAAGGGGGGGCCGGGAAAATGAAAAACTGTTTTTT; CDR3 protein: CASSLRGGRENEKLFF
clone size: NA; J gene: TRBJ2-1; D gene: TRBD1; V gene: TRBV6-5; CDR3 DNA: TGTGCCATCGGTCAGGACAGGGGTGTGGATGAGCAGTTCTTC; CDR3 protein: CAIGQDRGVDEQFF
clone size: NA; J gene: TRBJ2-1; D gene: TRBD2; V gene: TRBV7-6; CDR3 DNA: TGTGCCAGCAGCATCGACCTAGCGGGAAATCGCAATGAGCAGTTCTTC; CDR3 protein: CASSIDLAGNRNEQFF